The T cell receptor (beta chain) described here comes from a study of cytomegalovirus exposure and HLA in healthy donors. Findings and caveats of the study: Cytomegalovirus-associated TCR beta chains were listed, numbering some 150. The study found most TCR sequences rare, yet found some public TCRs in many donors. Being productive about 90% or about 30% of the time was typical of most TCR beta V segments in an earlier analysis. Sequencing had likely introduced a cluster of highly shared sequence variants as an artifact.

PCR used 60 Vbeta primers and 13 Jbeta primers. The table came from immunoSEQ multiplex PCR; TCRdb's copy has only in-frame clones and leaves some out. The sample carries 100,000 to 120,000 clones, about 80% recorded once. This clone was observed a single time. Its specificity is not known. The CDR3 totals 11 residues. Per germline, CDR1 SGHTA and CDR2 FQGNSA. V was pared by 5 bases and J by 11 bases, with 3 bases of the junction left unmatched. The chain is built from TRBV7-2 and TRBJ2-4; TRBD2 agrees at 7 bases. The clonotype comes from an older woman in good health and CMV-seropositive. Sequencing input: PBMCs. The CDR3 reads CASSMRGFQYF. The CDR3 DNA reads as TGTGCCAGCAGCATGCGGGGGTTTCAGTACTTC.